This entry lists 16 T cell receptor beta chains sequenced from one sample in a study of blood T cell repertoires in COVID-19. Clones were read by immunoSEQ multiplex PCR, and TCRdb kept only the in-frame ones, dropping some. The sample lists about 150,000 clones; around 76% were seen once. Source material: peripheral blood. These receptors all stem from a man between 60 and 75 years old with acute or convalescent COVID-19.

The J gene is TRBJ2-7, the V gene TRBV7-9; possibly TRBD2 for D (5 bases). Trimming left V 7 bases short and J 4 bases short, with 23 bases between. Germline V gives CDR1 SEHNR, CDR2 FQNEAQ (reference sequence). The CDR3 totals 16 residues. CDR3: CASTDTDGIEPYEQYF. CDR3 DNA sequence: TGTGCCAGCACCGATACGGACGGGATAGAGCCATACGAGCAGTACTTC. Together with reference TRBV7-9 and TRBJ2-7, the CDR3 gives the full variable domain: DTGVSQNPRHKITKRGQNVTFRCDPISEHNRLYWYRQTLGQGPEFLTYFQNEAQLEKSRLLSDRFSAERPKGSFSTLEIQRTEQGDSAMYLCASTDTDGIEPYEQYFGPGTRLTVT.

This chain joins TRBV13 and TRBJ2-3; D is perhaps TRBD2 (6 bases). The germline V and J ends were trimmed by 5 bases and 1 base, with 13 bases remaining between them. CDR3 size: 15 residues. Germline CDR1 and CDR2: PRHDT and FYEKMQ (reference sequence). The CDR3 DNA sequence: TGTGCCAGCAGCCCCTGGGAGGACCGCACAGATACGCAGTATTTT. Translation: CASSPWEDRTDTQYF.

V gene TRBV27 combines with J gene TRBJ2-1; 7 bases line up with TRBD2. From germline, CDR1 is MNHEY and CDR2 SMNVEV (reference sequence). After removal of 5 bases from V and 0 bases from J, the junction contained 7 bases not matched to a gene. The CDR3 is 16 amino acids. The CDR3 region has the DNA TGTGCCAGCAGTACATCTAGCGGAGACTCCTACAATGAGCAGTTCTTC. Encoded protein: CASSTSSGDSYNEQFF.

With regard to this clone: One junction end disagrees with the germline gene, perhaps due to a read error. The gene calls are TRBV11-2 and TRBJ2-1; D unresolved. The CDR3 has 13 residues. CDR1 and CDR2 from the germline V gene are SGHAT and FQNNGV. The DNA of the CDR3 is TGTGCCAGCAGCCTAGAAATCATGAATGAGCAGTTCTTC. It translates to CASSLEIMNEQFF.

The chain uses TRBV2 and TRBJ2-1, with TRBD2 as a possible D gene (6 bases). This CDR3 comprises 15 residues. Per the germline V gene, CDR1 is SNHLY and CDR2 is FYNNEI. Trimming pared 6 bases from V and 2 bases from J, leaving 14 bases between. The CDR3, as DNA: TGTGCCAGCAGGGCTAGCGACCTTACCTACAATGAGCAGTTCTTC. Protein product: CASRASDLTYNEQFF.

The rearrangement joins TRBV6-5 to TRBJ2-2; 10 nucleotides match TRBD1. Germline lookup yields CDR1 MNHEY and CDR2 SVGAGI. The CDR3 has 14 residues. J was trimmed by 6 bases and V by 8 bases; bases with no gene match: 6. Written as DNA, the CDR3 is TGTGCCAGCCAAACGACAGGGGGCCCCGGGGAGCTGTTTTTT. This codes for CASQTTGGPGELFF.

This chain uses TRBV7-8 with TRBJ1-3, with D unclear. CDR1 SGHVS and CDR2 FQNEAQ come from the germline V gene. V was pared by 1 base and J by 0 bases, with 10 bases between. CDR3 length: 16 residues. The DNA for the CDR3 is TGTGCCAGCAGCTTAGGACATGCGTACTCTGGAAACACCATATATTTT. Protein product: CASSLGHAYSGNTIYF.

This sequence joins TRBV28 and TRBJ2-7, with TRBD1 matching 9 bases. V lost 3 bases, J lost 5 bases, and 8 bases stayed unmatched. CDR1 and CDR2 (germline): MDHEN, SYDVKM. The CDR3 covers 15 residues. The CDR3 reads CASSFPDRGRNEQYF. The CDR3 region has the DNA TGTGCCAGCAGTTTCCCTGACAGGGGGAGAAACGAGCAGTACTTC.

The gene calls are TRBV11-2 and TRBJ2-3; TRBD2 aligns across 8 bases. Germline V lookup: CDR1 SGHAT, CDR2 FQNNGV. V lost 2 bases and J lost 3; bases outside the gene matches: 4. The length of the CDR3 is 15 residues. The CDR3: CASSLIAGRTDTQYF. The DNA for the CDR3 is TGTGCCAGCAGCTTAATAGCGGGAAGGACAGATACGCAGTATTTT.

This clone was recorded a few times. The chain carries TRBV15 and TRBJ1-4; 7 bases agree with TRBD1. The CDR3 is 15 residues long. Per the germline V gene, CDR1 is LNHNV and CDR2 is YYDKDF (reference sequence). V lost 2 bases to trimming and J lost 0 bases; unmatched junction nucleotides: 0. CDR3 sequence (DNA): TGTGCCACCAGCAGACAGGGGGCAACTAATGAAAAACTGTTTTTT. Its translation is CATSRQGATNEKLFF. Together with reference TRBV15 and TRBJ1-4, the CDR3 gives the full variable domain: DAMVIQNPRYQVTQFGKPVTLSCSQTLNHNVMYWYQQKSSQAPKLLFHYYDKDFNNEADTPDNFQSRRPNTSFCFLDIRSPGLGDTAMYLCATSRQGATNEKLFFGSGTQLSVL.

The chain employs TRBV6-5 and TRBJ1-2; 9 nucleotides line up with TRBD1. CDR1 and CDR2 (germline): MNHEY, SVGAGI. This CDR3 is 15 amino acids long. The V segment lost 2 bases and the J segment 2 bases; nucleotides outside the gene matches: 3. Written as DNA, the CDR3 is TGTGCCAGCAGTTACACGGGACAGGGCAACTATGGCTACACCTTC. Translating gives CASSYTGQGNYGYTF.

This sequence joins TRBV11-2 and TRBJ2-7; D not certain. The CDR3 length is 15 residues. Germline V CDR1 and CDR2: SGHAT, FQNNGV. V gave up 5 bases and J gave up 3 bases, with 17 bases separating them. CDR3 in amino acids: CASSELRLIIYEQYF. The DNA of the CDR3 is TGTGCCAGCAGCGAGTTAAGACTTATTATCTACGAGCAGTACTTC.

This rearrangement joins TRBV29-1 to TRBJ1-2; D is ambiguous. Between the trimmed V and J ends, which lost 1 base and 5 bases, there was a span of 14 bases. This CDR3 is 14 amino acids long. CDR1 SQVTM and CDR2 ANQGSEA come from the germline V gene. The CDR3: CSVEGQATIYGYTF. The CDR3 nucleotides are TGCAGCGTTGAAGGGCAGGCCACCATTTATGGCTACACCTTC.

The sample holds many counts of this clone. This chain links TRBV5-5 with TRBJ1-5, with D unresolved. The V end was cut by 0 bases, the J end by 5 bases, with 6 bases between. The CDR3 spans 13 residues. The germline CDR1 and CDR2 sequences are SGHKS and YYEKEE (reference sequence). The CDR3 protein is CASSLGKHQPQHF. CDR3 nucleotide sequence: TGTGCCAGCAGCTTGGGTAAGCATCAGCCCCAGCATTTT.

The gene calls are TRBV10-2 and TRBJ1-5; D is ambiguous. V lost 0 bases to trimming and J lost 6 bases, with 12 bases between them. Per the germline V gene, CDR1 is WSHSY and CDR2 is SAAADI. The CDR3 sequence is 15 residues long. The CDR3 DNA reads TGCGCCAGCAGTGAGTCGACCGGGGTTGGTCAGCCCCAGCATTTT. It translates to CASSESTGVGQPQHF.

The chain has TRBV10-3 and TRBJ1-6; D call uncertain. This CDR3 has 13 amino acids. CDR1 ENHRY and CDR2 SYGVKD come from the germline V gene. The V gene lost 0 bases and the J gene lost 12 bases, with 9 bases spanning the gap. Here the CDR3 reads CAISESEVRPLHF. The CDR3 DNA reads TGTGCCATCAGTGAGTCAGAGGTGAGACCCCTCCACTTT.